The T cell receptor (beta chain) described here comes from a study of blood T cell repertoires in COVID-19. The CDR3 runs 16 residues. V lost 3 bases, J lost 9 bases, and 21 bases lay in between. CDR1 and CDR2 (germline): SNHLY, FYNNEI. Sequencing used immunoSEQ multiplex PCR; TCRdb keeps in-frame clones, though not all of them. This sample has about 160,000 clones, with over 70% found just once. This sequence was found in a man in his sixties or seventies with acute or convalescent COVID-19. Sample: peripheral blood. This chain links TRBV2 with TRBJ2-1; possible D gene TRBD2, 6 bases. The CDR3 nucleotides read TGTGCCAGCAGTGATCGGTGGACTAAAGGCAAGCCTGAGCAGTTCTTC. Its translation: CASSDRWTKGKPEQFF.